Listed here are 28 T cell receptor beta chains from one sample, sequenced in a study of blood T cell repertoires in COVID-19. Some clones are missing from TCRdb's copy, which holds only in-frame ones; the method was immunoSEQ multiplex PCR. The table lists 100,000 to 150,000 clones, around 80% of them singletons. Sequencing was done on a sample of peripheral blood. These receptors originate from a man between 65 and 85 years old with acute or convalescent COVID-19.

The chain combines TRBV4-2 with TRBJ2-5; 9 bases are a match to TRBD2. This CDR3 spans 18 amino acids. Germline V gene sequence: CDR1 LGHNA, CDR2 YNFKEQ. Trimming took 0 bases from V and 5 from J; bases not matched to a gene: 13. The CDR3 DNA reads TGTGCCAGCAGCCAAGATCCTAGCGGGGCCTCCGTCGGGGAGACCCAGTACTTC. Protein product: CASSQDPSGASVGETQYF.

The chain uses TRBV5-1 and TRBJ1-3; TRBD1 matches at 7 bases. V lost 0 bases and J lost 4; bases outside the gene matches: 7. The germline CDR1 and CDR2 sequences are SGHRS and YFSETQ. CDR3 length: 16 amino acids. CDR3 residues: CASSLGGRGTGNTIYF. For the CDR3, the DNA is TGCGCCAGCAGCTTGGGCGGCAGGGGGACCGGAAACACCATATATTTT.

The chain recombines TRBV29-1 with TRBJ2-1; D unresolved. Trimming removed 4 bases from V and 7 bases from J, with 14 bases in between. The CDR3 runs 13 residues. Germline lookup yields CDR1 SQVTM and CDR2 ANQGSEA. CDR3 region: CSVAQVLGNEQFF. The DNA for the CDR3 is TGCAGCGTTGCCCAGGTTTTGGGTAATGAGCAGTTCTTC.

The CDR3 is CASSARDTDYGYTF. The CDR3 bases are TGTGCCAGCAGTGCCCGGGACACCGACTATGGCTACACCTTC. The chain combines TRBV2 with TRBJ1-2; possible D gene TRBD1, 6 bases. Trimming removed 4 bases from V and 3 bases from J, with 12 bases in between. The CDR3 loop spans 14 amino acids. The V gene's germline CDR1 is SNHLY and CDR2 FYNNEI.

This chain joins TRBV5-1 and TRBJ1-1, with D possibly TRBD1 on 5 matching bases. The CDR3 loop spans 14 amino acids. With 2 bases removed from V and 1 base from J, the gap between germline ends came to 9 bases. The V gene's germline CDR1 is SGHRS and CDR2 YFSETQ. This chain's CDR3 is CASSFRQKNTEAFF. The CDR3 coding sequence is TGCGCCAGCAGCTTCAGACAGAAGAACACTGAAGCTTTCTTT.

The chain has TRBV6-4 and TRBJ1-5; perhaps TRBD1 as D (6 bases). The germline V gene encodes CDR1 MRHNA and CDR2 SNTAGT. This CDR3 comprises 15 residues. V was shortened by 4 bases and J by 4 bases, with 14 bases between the two germline ends. CDR3 in DNA: TGTGCCAGCAGTGGCCCCGGGACACCGAATCAGCCCCAGCATTTT. Translated: CASSGPGTPNQPQHF.

V usage is TRBV2 and J usage is TRBJ2-2; TRBD2 agrees at 8 bases. The CDR3 extends over 15 amino acids. The junction had 9 bases not matched to a gene; V was cut back by 6 bases and J by 6 bases. Germline CDR1 is SNHLY and CDR2 is FYNNEI. The CDR3 DNA reads as TGTGCCAGCAGACGGGAGGGATCGGGCGCCGGGGAGCTGTTTTTT. It encodes CASRREGSGAGELFF.

The rearrangement uses TRBV7-3 and TRBJ2-4; 8 bases align to TRBD2. V gave up 5 bases and J gave up 8 bases; unmatched junction bases: 11. This CDR3 is 15 amino acids long. Germline V CDR1 and CDR2: SGHTA, FQGTGA. The CDR3: CASSESGGARDIQYF. The CDR3 coding sequence is TGTGCCAGCAGCGAGAGCGGGGGAGCCCGGGACATTCAGTACTTC.

V and J are TRBV12-3 or TRBV12-4 and TRBJ1-2; the D is unclear. The ends were cut back, 4 bases at V and 13 bases at J, with 10 bases in the middle. The CDR3 is 10 residues long. The CDR3 loop is CASSSHRATF. The CDR3 DNA reads as TGTGCCAGCAGTTCCCATCGAGCCACCTTC.

This chain connects TRBV9 to TRBJ2-4, with 9 bases aligning to TRBD1. After removal of 3 bases from V and 8 bases from J, the junction contained 6 bases not matched to a gene. The CDR3 sequence is 14 residues long. The germline CDR1 and CDR2 sequences are SGDLS and YYNGEE. This CDR3 is CASSDRDRVDIQYF. DNA for the CDR3: TGTGCCAGCAGCGACCGGGACAGGGTGGACATTCAGTACTTC.

This clone has just one count. V gene TRBV10-3 combines with J gene TRBJ1-1; no reliable D call. CDR1 and CDR2 from the germline V gene are ENHRY and SYGVKD. Trimming removed 10 bases at V and 11 bases at J, with 20 bases between. This CDR3 spans 12 amino acids. For the CDR3, the DNA is TGTGCCACCTCCCTGGCCTATTCGGAGGCTTTCTTT. The encoded protein is CATSLAYSEAFF.

The chain uses TRBV7-2 and TRBJ2-5, with TRBD2 as a possible D gene (6 bases). With 3 bases removed from V and 4 bases from J, the gap between germline ends came to 9 bases. CDR3 length equals 13 residues. CDR1 and CDR2 from the germline V gene are SGHTA and FQGNSA. The chain's CDR3 is CASSFSGGETQYF. CDR3 DNA: TGTGCCAGCAGCTTTTCCGGGGGAGAGACCCAGTACTTC. The complete variable domain, with remaining parts taken from reference TRBV7-2 and TRBJ2-5, reads GAGVSQSPSNKVTEKGKDVELRCDPISGHTALYWYRQSLGQGLEFLIYFQGNSAPDKSGLPSDRFSAERTGGSVSTLTIQRTQQEDSAVYLCASSFSGGETQYFGPGTRLLVL.

J is TRBJ2-2 and V is TRBV27, with 7 bases fitting TRBD1. V was clipped by 6 bases and J by 6 bases; unmatched bases: 13. Germline CDR1 MNHEY, CDR2 SMNVEV (reference sequence). The CDR3 covers 16 residues. The CDR3 here is CASSPRTGLFAGELFF. CDR3 nucleotide sequence: TGTGCCAGCAGCCCCCGGACAGGTCTGTTCGCCGGGGAGCTGTTTTTT.

The rearrangement joins TRBV2 to TRBJ1-1, with TRBD1 matching 7 bases. The germline V gene encodes CDR1 SNHLY and CDR2 FYNNEI. The CDR3 extends over 16 amino acids. Trimming cost V 6 bases and J 1 base; bases outside gene matches: 11. Here the CDR3 DNA reads TGTGCCAGCAGAGACTCCGGGACAGCAGCGAACACTGAAGCTTTCTTT. Residues: CASRDSGTAANTEAFF.

This chain links TRBV7-2 with TRBJ2-6, with D possibly matching TRBD1 (6 bases). The V gene lost 1 base and the J gene lost 1 base, with 14 bases spanning the gap. The length of the CDR3 is 18 residues. The germline V gene encodes CDR1 SGHTA and CDR2 FQGNSA. The CDR3 spells CASSLGVGAGSGANVLTF. CDR3 DNA: TGTGCCAGCAGCTTAGGCGTGGGGGCTGGATCTGGGGCCAACGTCCTGACTTTC.

The genes are TRBV5-4 and TRBJ2-1; D gene uncertain. Germline assignment: CDR1 SGHNT and CDR2 YYREEE (reference sequence). Trimming took off 10 bases at V and 0 bases at J, with 11 bases between the two ends. The CDR3 runs to 13 residues. This chain's CDR3 is CACARSSYNEQFF. CDR3 in DNA: TGTGCCTGTGCACGGAGCTCCTACAATGAGCAGTTCTTC.

The J gene is TRBJ2-2, the V gene TRBV7-3; TRBD1 matches at 7 bases. CDR1 SGHTA and CDR2 FQGTGA come from the germline V gene. The CDR3 runs to 16 residues. The trim removed 2 bases at V and 1 base at J, leaving 4 bases unmatched. CDR3 DNA sequence: TGTGCCAGCAGCTTAGTTTCAGGGGGGAACACCGGGGAGCTGTTTTTT. Translating it yields CASSLVSGGNTGELFF.

This rearrangement joins TRBV3-1 (or the pseudogene TRBV3-2) to TRBJ1-2; TRBD1 matches at 8 bases. V was clipped by 2 bases and J by 4 bases; unmatched bases: 6. The CDR3 has 15 amino acids. Germline CDR1 reads LGHDT; CDR2 reads YNNKEL (reference sequence). CDR3 amino acids: CASSQSGGAAYGYTF. The CDR3 DNA follows: TGTGCCAGCAGCCAATCAGGGGGCGCCGCCTATGGCTACACCTTC.

The chain carries TRBV28 and TRBJ2-7, with D tentatively TRBD1 (6 bases). This CDR3 is built from 13 residues. Germline V gives CDR1 MDHEN, CDR2 SYDVKM. Trimming removed 10 bases from V and 0 bases from J, with 13 bases in between. The CDR3 here is CAIGRDNSYEQYF. CDR3 nucleotide sequence: TGTGCCATCGGCAGGGACAACTCCTACGAGCAGTACTTC.

This clone was seen only once. The V and J genes are TRBV15 and TRBJ2-3; 14 positions agree with TRBD2. Unmatched junction bases numbered 9, after V lost 2 bases and J lost 5 bases. CDR1 and CDR2 from the germline V gene are LNHNV and YYDKDF (reference sequence). CDR3 length equals 18 residues. The CDR3 DNA reads TGTGCCACCAGCAGATCCCGACTAGCGGGGGGGCCGAAAGATACGCAGTATTTT. It translates to CATSRSRLAGGPKDTQYF.

The chain couples TRBV7-3 to TRBJ2-2; maybe TRBD2 (6 bases). The germline V and J ends were trimmed by 5 bases and 4 bases, with 14 bases remaining between them. Germline CDR1 SGHTA, CDR2 FQGTGA. This CDR3 has 15 residues. The CDR3 DNA is TGTGCCAGCAGCCCCCTCGGGGGACTCACCGGGGAGCTGTTTTTT. Translating it yields CASSPLGGLTGELFF.

The gene calls are TRBV5-1 and TRBJ1-3; TRBD1 aligns across 8 bases. Per germline, CDR1 SGHRS and CDR2 YFSETQ. The trim removed 3 bases at V and 3 bases at J, leaving 8 bases unmatched. The CDR3 loop spans 16 amino acids. Written as DNA, the CDR3 is TGCGCCAGCAGCTCGGTAGGACAGGGTGGTGGAAACACCATATATTTT. This sequence encodes CASSSVGQGGGNTIYF.

The J gene is TRBJ2-5, the V gene TRBV12-5; D remains ambiguous. Between the trimmed V and J ends, which lost 4 bases and 3 bases, there was a span of 12 bases. The CDR3 totals 14 residues. Germline V gene data show CDR1 as LGHNT and CDR2 as FRNRAP. The CDR3 loop is CASGSRPLEETQYF. In DNA, the CDR3 is TGTGCTAGTGGTTCCCGGCCCCTAGAAGAGACCCAGTACTTC.

The chain carries TRBV2 and TRBJ2-7; possible D gene TRBD2, 5 bases. Trimming pared 7 bases from V and 0 bases from J, leaving 7 bases between. In germline, CDR1 is SNHLY, CDR2 FYNNEI. This CDR3 is built from 12 residues. The CDR3 coding sequence is TGTGCCAGCAACGGGGACTCCTACGAGCAGTACTTC. As protein: CASNGDSYEQYF. The full variable domain, completed using reference TRBV2 and TRBJ2-7, is EPEVTQTPSHQVTQMGQEVILRCVPISNHLYFYWYRQILGQKVEFLVSFYNNEISEKSEIFDDQFSVERPDGSNFTLKIRSTKLEDSAMYFCASNGDSYEQYFGPGTRLTVT.

The CDR3 DNA reads TGTGCCAGTAGTATAGGGAGGACAGTGTCCTCTGTTAGCAATCAGCCCCAGCATTTT. Its protein is CASSIGRTVSSVSNQPQHF. This chain joins TRBV19 and TRBJ1-5, with D maybe TRBD1 (6 bases). The ends were cut back, 1 base at V and 0 bases at J, with 19 bases in the middle. Germline V gene sequence: CDR1 LNHDA, CDR2 SQIVND (reference sequence). CDR3 length: 19 amino acids.

CDR3 protein: CASSLEGGAVAKNIQYF. CDR3 nucleotides: TGTGCCAGCAGCTTAGAAGGCGGGGCCGTAGCCAAAAACATTCAGTACTTC. The V and J genes are TRBV7-8 and TRBJ2-4; a weak D match, TRBD2 (6 bases). The ends were cut back, 1 base at V and 0 bases at J, with 13 bases in the middle. The CDR3 has 17 amino acids. Germline V lookup: CDR1 SGHVS, CDR2 FQNEAQ.

The rearrangement joins TRBV7-8 to TRBJ2-7; tentative D call: TRBD1 (6 bases). The CDR3 extends over 12 amino acids. V was shortened by 3 bases and J by 4 bases, with 7 bases between the two germline ends. Per the germline V gene, CDR1 is SGHVS and CDR2 is FQNEAQ. DNA of the CDR3: TGTGCCAGCAGCTTCGGACAGTACGAGCAGTACTTC. It specifies CASSFGQYEQYF.

This clone has ten or more counts. Other DNA sequences in this specimen translate into the identical CDR3. The V call is TRBV6-5, the J call TRBJ1-2, with 11 bases fitting TRBD1. The V gene's germline CDR1 is MNHEY and CDR2 SVGAGI. Trimming at V came to 1 base and at J to 5 bases, leaving 6 bases not matched to a gene. The CDR3 spans 16 residues. The CDR3 protein is CASSYLRTGGGYGYTF. The CDR3 bases are TGTGCCAGCAGTTACTTGAGGACAGGGGGCGGTTATGGCTACACCTTC.